The sequence of this T cell receptor beta chain was determined in a study of blood T cell repertoires in COVID-19. Study in general: The United States, Italy and Spain provided the acute and convalescent COVID-19 samples. T cells, B-cell-depleted T cells, or PBMCs supplied cDNA or gDNA.

Profiling relied on immunoSEQ multiplex PCR, and the TCRdb table lists in-frame clones only, not all of them. The sample has 200,000 to 300,000 clones, approximately 86% seen once. V shed 2 bases and J 3 bases; nucleotides not matched to a gene: 7. The CDR3 runs 16 residues. Germline loops: CDR1 LGHDT, CDR2 YNNKEL (reference sequence). This clone came up a few times. Sequenced sample: peripheral blood. This clonotype was obtained from a human donor in a cohort sampled during active COVID-19. The chain carries TRBV3-1 (or the pseudogene TRBV3-2) and TRBJ1-5; 7 bases align to TRBD1. CDR3 loop: CASSQTSDRANQPQHF. The CDR3 bases are TGTGCCAGCAGCCAAACCAGCGACAGGGCCAATCAGCCCCAGCATTTT.